This entry describes one T cell receptor (beta chain). This specimen comes from a study of shared T cell receptors in the human thymus. Clones were read by immunoSEQ multiplex PCR, and TCRdb kept only the in-frame ones, dropping some. The table shows 550,000 to 800,000 clones, with approximately 85% occurring only once. J gave up 5 bases and V 5 bases, and 21 bases lay outside the gene matches. This CDR3 comprises 19 residues. In germline, CDR1 is SGHVS, CDR2 FQNEAQ. The sample also formed part of further work on human thymus T cells. That study adds: Having surgery to correct congenital heart defects, healthy Finnish infants acted as the donors. Thymic and blood repertoires appeared to display a bias in their usage of V and J genes.

Source material: thymocytes. This TCR came from a girl under two years old with a congenital heart defect. The chain joins TRBV7-8 to TRBJ1-2; TRBD1 aligns across 9 bases. CDR3 loop: CASSLRDRVRTFQVYGYTF. The CDR3 nucleotides are TGTGCCAGCAGCCTCCGGGACAGGGTACGGACGTTTCAGGTTTATGGCTACACCTTC. Full variable domain (missing parts from reference TRBV7-8 and TRBJ1-2): GAGVSQSPRYKVAKRGQDVALRCDPISGHVSLFWYQQALGQGPEFLTYFQNEAQLDKSGLPSDRFFAERPEGSVSTLKIQRTQQEDSAVYLCASSLRDRVRTFQVYGYTFGSGTRLTVV.